The 29 T cell receptor beta chains listed next were all sequenced from one sample in a study of post-analysis software for immune sequencing data. Findings and caveats of the study: Among 4 or 5 TRBV segments more frequent in patients than controls were TRBV5-6, TRBV5-1 and TRBV20-1.

These receptors lack a known antigen. Every TCR beta cDNA library bore unique molecular identifiers. One entry per CDR3 protein results from TCRdb running MiXCR on the PCR reads. The top ten clones hold around 5.9% of a sample with about 540,000 distinct CDR3 sequences, 30% to 40% of them seen once. Sequencing was done on a sample of blood. These receptor sequences come from a girl younger than 18 with multiple sclerosis.

This clonotype has only one observation. The chain uses TRBV5-4 and TRBJ2-1; TRBD2 aligns across 8 bases. The junction had 6 bases not matched to a gene; V was cut back by 7 bases and J by 0 bases. In germline, CDR1 is SGHNT, CDR2 YYREEE (reference sequence). The CDR3 totals 15 residues. The CDR3 region is CASLISGGSYNEQFF. The CDR3 coding sequence is TGTGCCAGCCTCATCAGCGGGGGCTCCTACAATGAGCAGTTCTTC.

The chain links TRBV20-1 to TRBJ2-1; D is ambiguous. Germline V gives CDR1 DFQATT, CDR2 SNEGSKA (reference sequence). There are 17 residues in the CDR3. The germline V and J ends were trimmed by 5 bases and 0 bases, with 20 bases remaining between them. The CDR3 sequence: CSAPGPKGFSSYNEQFF. The CDR3 DNA is TGCAGTGCTCCAGGCCCCAAGGGTTTTAGCTCCTACAATGAGCAGTTCTTC.

V and J are TRBV7-2 and TRBJ1-6, with a possible D match to TRBD1 (5 bases). Trimming left V 5 bases short and J 5 bases short, with 19 bases between. This CDR3 spans 17 amino acids. Germline values: CDR1 SGHTA, CDR2 FQGNSA. CDR3 bases: TGTGCCAGCAGCCCCGGGCTAGGGGTATGGGATAATTCACCCCTCCACTTT. Encoded protein: CASSPGLGVWDNSPLHF.

The count of this clonotype is one. This chain uses TRBV4-1 with TRBJ1-5; 7 bases match TRBD1. This CDR3 has 15 residues. Germline CDR1 is MGHRA and CDR2 is YSYEKL. The J segment lost 3 bases and the V segment lost 1 base, leaving 3 bases of the junction unmatched. The CDR3 here is CASSQGDRLNQPQHF. The CDR3, as DNA: TGCGCCAGCAGCCAAGGGGACAGACTCAATCAGCCCCAGCATTTT.

This clonotype came up a few times. V is TRBV6-2 or TRBV6-3 and J is TRBJ1-2; unclear D gene. Germline CDR1 reads MNHEY; CDR2 reads SVGEGT. The CDR3 has 15 amino acids. The V gene lost 2 bases and the J gene lost 6 bases, with 16 bases spanning the gap. The CDR3 loop reads CASSYVRSPGHGYTF. DNA for the CDR3: TGTGCCAGCAGTTACGTGCGAAGCCCGGGCCATGGCTACACCTTC.

The gene calls are TRBV7-9 and TRBJ1-1, with D possibly being TRBD1 (6 bases). Trimming left V 5 bases short and J 3 bases short, with 19 bases between. The germline CDR1 and CDR2 sequences are SEHNR and FQNEAQ (reference sequence). This CDR3 is 16 amino acids long. In DNA form, the CDR3 reads TGTGCCAGCAGCGCTCCACAGGGAGGGATTTACACTGAAGCTTTCTTT. It is translated as CASSAPQGGIYTEAFF.

The V and J genes are TRBV20-1 and TRBJ1-5; the match to TRBD1 covers 7 bases. Germline loops: CDR1 DFQATT, CDR2 SNEGSKA (reference sequence). CDR3 length: 13 amino acids. With V trimmed by 5 bases and J by 5 bases, 6 bases remained unmatched. The CDR3 sequence is CSALGGGDQPQHF. CDR3 coding DNA: TGCAGTGCTCTAGGGGGCGGAGATCAGCCCCAGCATTTT.

This chain links TRBV20-1 with TRBJ1-2; tentative D call: TRBD1 (6 bases). CDR3 length: 14 amino acids. CDR1 and CDR2 (germline): DFQATT, SNEGSKA (reference sequence). Trimming took 6 bases from V and 6 from J, leaving 20 bases between them. The DNA of the CDR3 is TGCAGTGCAGTGGGGGGTTGGGGGCCAGATGGCTACACCTTC. Its translation is CSAVGGWGPDGYTF.

The V and J genes are TRBV20-1 and TRBJ2-7, with 9 bases that match TRBD2. The germline V gene encodes CDR1 DFQATT and CDR2 SNEGSKA (reference sequence). V trimming: 6 bases; J trimming: 3 bases; junction bases outside the gene matches: 12. The length of the CDR3 is 15 residues. The CDR3 DNA reads TGCAGTGCCAGCGAACCACGTAGCGGGGGCTACGAGCAGTACTTC. Protein sequence: CSASEPRSGGYEQYF.

The chain uses TRBV3-1 and TRBJ2-5; D ambiguous. Trimming stripped 0 bases from V and 2 bases from J, with 4 bases between. The germline V gene has CDR1 LGHDT and CDR2 YNNKEL (reference sequence). The CDR3 spans 13 residues. The chain's CDR3 is CASSQDWQETQYF. In DNA, the CDR3 is TGTGCCAGCAGCCAAGATTGGCAAGAGACCCAGTACTTC.

The chain links TRBV9 to TRBJ2-1; 7 bases map to TRBD1. J gave up 2 bases and V 7 bases, and 6 bases lay outside the gene matches. The germline V gene has CDR1 SGDLS and CDR2 YYNGEE. The CDR3 extends over 14 amino acids. CDR3 DNA: TGTGCCAGCGGTAGGCAGGGGGCCTACAATGAGCAGTTCTTC. This gives the protein CASGRQGAYNEQFF.

J is TRBJ2-4 and V is TRBV5-1, with a possible D match to TRBD1 (6 bases). The CDR3 contains 13 residues. Germline-derived CDR1 and CDR2 are SGHRS and YFSETQ. The V end lost 4 bases, the J end lost 7 bases, and 12 bases lay between the germline ends. CDR3 coding DNA: TGCGCCAGCAGCCCGGACCAGGGGAACATTCAGTACTTC. Its translation is CASSPDQGNIQYF.

This chain joins TRBV5-1 and TRBJ1-1, with 7 bases matching TRBD1. The length of the CDR3 is 14 residues. The germline gives CDR1 SGHRS, CDR2 YFSETQ. After removal of 1 base from V and 11 bases from J, the junction contained 11 bases not matched to a gene. The CDR3 region is CASSLTGAGPAAFF. As DNA, the CDR3 is TGCGCCAGCAGCTTGACAGGGGCAGGCCCTGCCGCTTTCTTT. The full variable domain, its missing parts supplied by reference TRBV5-1 and TRBJ1-1, is KAGVTQTPRYLIKTRGQQVTLSCSPISGHRSVSWYQQTPGQGLQFLFEYFSETQRNKGNFPGRFSGRQFSNSRSEMNVSTLELGDSALYLCASSLTGAGPAAFFGQGTRLTVV.

The rearrangement joins TRBV11-2 to TRBJ2-7, with D possibly being TRBD1 (5 bases). The CDR3 extends over 15 amino acids. V lost 0 bases, J lost 5 bases, and 14 bases lay in between. CDR1 SGHAT and CDR2 FQNNGV come from the germline V gene. The CDR3, as DNA: TGTGCCAGCAGCTTAGATGGGGTAAGGGGCCACGAGCAGTACTTC. Protein: CASSLDGVRGHEQYF. Looking up the rest from reference TRBV11-2 and TRBJ2-7 gives the full variable domain: EAGVAQSPRYKIIEKRQSVAFWCNPISGHATLYWYQQILGQGPKLLIQFQNNGVVDDSQLPKDRFSAERLKGVDSTLKIQPAKLEDSAVYLCASSLDGVRGHEQYFGPGTRLTVT.

The chain links TRBV9 to TRBJ2-3; 7 bases match TRBD2. J gave up 2 bases and V 4 bases, and 7 bases lay outside the gene matches. Looked up from germline, CDR1 is SGDLS and CDR2 is YYNGEE. CDR3 length: 15 amino acids. The DNA of the CDR3 is TGTGCCAGCAGCTCCTCTAGCGGCCACACAGATACGCAGTATTTT. It is translated as CASSSSSGHTDTQYF.

Note on this clonotype: The junction does not match germline at one end; this may be a read error. The rearrangement joins TRBV5-1 to TRBJ1-1; D is ambiguous. From germline, CDR1 is SGHRS and CDR2 YFSETQ. The length of the CDR3 is 14 residues. CDR3 amino acids: CASNLSKANTEAFF. CDR3 in DNA: TGCGCCAGCAACTTGTCCAAGGCGAACACTGAAGCTTTCTTT.

The chain links TRBV20-1 to TRBJ1-5; D is perhaps TRBD1 (6 bases). Germline loops: CDR1 DFQATT, CDR2 SNEGSKA (reference sequence). This CDR3 is built from 15 residues. V lost 1 base, J lost 7 bases, and 17 bases lay in between. The CDR3 sequence is CSARVGGQGGQPQHF. DNA of the CDR3: TGCAGTGCTAGAGTTGGGGGGCAGGGAGGACAGCCCCAGCATTTT.

The chain recombines TRBV7-6 with TRBJ2-5; a weak D match, TRBD2 (5 bases). V shed 6 bases and J shed 2 bases, with 7 bases lying between them. CDR1 is SGHVS and CDR2 is FNYEAQ in the germline V gene. The CDR3 loop spans 12 amino acids. This CDR3 reads CASSVAQETQYF. CDR3 nucleotides: TGTGCCAGCAGTGTAGCGCAAGAGACCCAGTACTTC.

This clonotype appeared many times. The V and J genes are TRBV20-1 and TRBJ2-5, with a possible D match to TRBD1 (5 bases). Trimming removed 0 bases at V and 8 bases at J, with 10 bases between. Germline assignment: CDR1 DFQATT and CDR2 SNEGSKA (reference sequence). The CDR3 length is 12 residues. The CDR3 loop reads CSAREQEITQYF. As DNA, the CDR3 is TGCAGTGCTAGAGAACAGGAGATCACCCAGTACTTC.

This sequence joins TRBV2 and TRBJ1-1, with 7 positions matching TRBD1. Germline CDR1 and CDR2: SNHLY and FYNNEI. This CDR3 is 14 amino acids long. J gave up 7 bases and V 8 bases, and 13 bases lay outside the gene matches. The CDR3 nucleotides read TGTGCCAGCCCGGGGGGACAGCCGACCGATGAAGCTTTCTTT. Protein sequence: CASPGGQPTDEAFF.

This sequence joins TRBV20-1 and TRBJ2-6, with D perhaps matching TRBD1 (6 bases). With 5 bases removed from V and 4 bases from J, the gap between germline ends came to 15 bases. CDR1 and CDR2 (germline): DFQATT, SNEGSKA (reference sequence). CDR3 length equals 15 residues. The CDR3: CSAPLGGAGANVLTF. The CDR3 DNA reads as TGCAGTGCTCCCCTAGGGGGAGCGGGGGCCAACGTCCTGACTTTC.

The chain uses TRBV5-1 and TRBJ2-3; D might be TRBD1 or TRBD2, each matching 6 bases. V was clipped by 3 bases and J by 3 bases, with 14 bases between them. The CDR3 has 15 residues. Germline values: CDR1 SGHRS, CDR2 YFSETQ. The CDR3 nucleotides read TGCGCCAGCAGCTCTAGCGAGGGGACAACAGATACGCAGTATTTT. Protein: CASSSSEGTTDTQYF.

The J gene is TRBJ1-2, the V gene TRBV2; possibly TRBD1 for D (6 bases). Between the trimmed V and J ends, which lost 7 bases and 2 bases, there was a span of 20 bases. Germline CDR1 is SNHLY and CDR2 is FYNNEI. The CDR3 totals 16 residues. The chain's CDR3 is CASKKDLGGANYGYTF. The CDR3 coding sequence is TGTGCCAGCAAAAAGGACCTCGGGGGGGCCAACTATGGCTACACCTTC.

This chain links TRBV12-5 with TRBJ2-3; D unclear. The CDR3 extends over 17 amino acids. Germline CDR1 is LGHNT and CDR2 is FRNRAP. V was cut by 3 bases and J by 4 bases, with 20 bases left in between. In nucleotides, the CDR3 is TGTGCTAGTGGTTTATCTCTCGTACGGTCGGGCCCAGATACGCAGTATTTT. It specifies CASGLSLVRSGPDTQYF.

The sample holds a few counts of this clonotype. The CDR3 reads CASSLGSRSDLHF. CDR3 nucleotides: TGCGCCAGCAGCTTGGGGTCCAGATCAGACCTCCACTTT. The rearrangement uses TRBV5-1 and TRBJ1-6; D gene unclear. Trimming took off 0 bases at V and 15 bases at J, with 13 bases between the two ends. The CDR3 runs to 13 residues. Germline V gene lookup returns CDR1 SGHRS and CDR2 YFSETQ.

Remarks on this clonotype: The germline gene is not matched at one end of the junction; a read error may be the cause. This chain links TRBV10-3 with TRBJ2-5; D is perhaps TRBD2 (6 bases). This CDR3 region has 13 residues. Germline-derived CDR1 and CDR2 are ENHRY and SYGVKD. The CDR3 here is CAVSKTSRETQYF. In DNA form, the CDR3 reads TGTGCCGTCAGCAAGACTAGTCGAGAGACCCAGTACTTC.

The J gene is TRBJ1-5, the V gene TRBV9, with 7 positions matching TRBD1. Germline CDR1 reads SGDLS; CDR2 reads YYNGEE. This CDR3 has 14 amino acids. Trimming cost V 4 bases and J 5 bases; bases outside gene matches: 6. This CDR3 reads CASSRTGRDQPQHF. DNA of the CDR3: TGTGCCAGCAGCAGGACAGGCCGGGATCAGCCCCAGCATTTT. The whole variable domain, remainder taken from reference TRBV9 and TRBJ1-5, is DSGVTQTPKHLITATGQRVTLRCSPRSGDLSVYWYQQSLDQGLQFLIQYYNGEERAKGNILERFSAQQFPDLHSELNLSSLELGDSALYFCASSRTGRDQPQHFGDGTRLSIL.

This rearrangement joins TRBV6-1 to TRBJ2-5; D is uncertain. The end of the DNA aligns better with TRBJ2-7, so the J call may be wrong. Germline-derived CDR1 and CDR2 are MNHNS and SASEGT. CDR3 length: 13 amino acids. CDR3 in amino acids: CASSVRRENEQYF. The CDR3 nucleotides are TGTGCCAGCAGTGTAAGACGTGAGAACGAGCAGTACTTC.

The sample holds a few counts of this clonotype. This rearrangement joins TRBV10-2 to TRBJ2-7; tentatively, D is TRBD2 (5 bases). V was cut by 0 bases and J by 0 bases, with 24 bases left in between. The CDR3 covers 20 residues. The germline CDR1 and CDR2 sequences are WSHSY and SAAADI. CDR3: CASSESTQPSAGPGSYEQYF. In DNA, the CDR3 is TGCGCCAGCAGTGAGTCGACTCAACCGTCCGCGGGCCCAGGCTCCTACGAGCAGTACTTC.